Presented here are 17 T cell receptor beta chains from one specimen sequenced in a study of blood T cell repertoires in COVID-19. Data came from immunoSEQ multiplex PCR; TCRdb stores just in-frame clones and leaves some out. The top ten clones hold about 1.6% of a sample with 120,000 or so clones, 88% of them seen once. The sample consisted of peripheral blood. Every receptor here comes from a human donor in a cohort sampled during active COVID-19.

The chain carries TRBV7-8 and TRBJ2-7; 7 bases line up with TRBD1. The CDR3 covers 12 residues. The V segment lost 5 bases and the J segment 6 bases; nucleotides outside the gene matches: 4. Germline V gene data show CDR1 as SGHVS and CDR2 as FQNEAQ. CDR3 in amino acids: CASSTQGSEQYF. The CDR3 nucleotides are TGTGCCAGCAGCACACAGGGGAGCGAGCAGTACTTC.

The chain recombines TRBV7-9 with TRBJ2-3, with TRBD2 matching 11 bases. The CDR3 sequence is 16 residues long. The V gene's germline CDR1 is SEHNR and CDR2 FQNEAQ (reference sequence). Germline trimming cut 5 bases from V and 3 bases from J; bases unmatched to any gene: 7. The CDR3: CASSPRGTSGTDTQYF. The CDR3 region has the DNA TGTGCCAGCAGCCCGAGGGGGACTAGCGGTACAGATACGCAGTATTTT.

The chain employs TRBV27 and TRBJ1-6, with TRBD1 as a possible D gene (5 bases). The CDR3 covers 15 residues. Germline CDR1 MNHEY, CDR2 SMNVEV (reference sequence). With 5 bases removed from V and 3 bases from J, the gap between germline ends came to 11 bases. Here the CDR3 reads CASSTRQLYNSPLHF. The DNA for the CDR3 is TGTGCCAGCAGTACCCGACAGCTCTATAATTCACCCCTCCACTTT.

This chain links TRBV5-1 with TRBJ1-5; 7 bases align to TRBD1. The V gene's germline CDR1 is SGHRS and CDR2 YFSETQ. V lost 4 bases, J lost 7 bases, and 8 bases stayed unmatched. There are 14 residues in the CDR3. The CDR3 sequence is CASSPGQPGQPQHF. The CDR3 DNA follows: TGCGCCAGCAGCCCGGGACAGCCAGGACAGCCCCAGCATTTT.

This clone was seen only a few times. The chain uses TRBV4-1 and TRBJ1-5; 8 bases are shared with TRBD1. This CDR3 region has 17 residues. V shed 1 base, J shed 2 bases, and the junction held 7 bases outside the gene matches. Germline values: CDR1 MGHRA, CDR2 YSYEKL. CDR3 nucleotide sequence: TGCGCCAGCAGCCAAGCTCCAGGGGGCAGAGGCAATCAGCCCCAGCATTTT. This sequence encodes CASSQAPGGRGNQPQHF.

Comments on this clone: This CDR3 is also generated by other DNA sequences in the sample. V is TRBV29-1 and J is TRBJ2-1; D might be TRBD2 (6 bases). Germline CDR1 reads SQVTM; CDR2 reads ANQGSEA. The CDR3 loop spans 10 amino acids. Trimming left V 6 bases short and J 7 bases short, with 7 bases between. The CDR3 bases are TGCAGCGTCGGGGGAAATGAGCAGTTCTTC. Encoded protein: CSVGGNEQFF.

The rearrangement links TRBV3-1 (or the pseudogene TRBV3-2) to TRBJ1-1, with 7 bases identical to TRBD1. The CDR3 has 12 residues. The ends lost 6 bases at V and 5 bases at J; junction bases unmatched: 3. Germline V gene lookup returns CDR1 LGHDT and CDR2 YNNKEL (reference sequence). As DNA, the CDR3 is TGTGCCAGCAGTCGGGGACAGACTGAAGCTTTCTTT. Amino acids: CASSRGQTEAFF.

The J gene is TRBJ2-2, the V gene TRBV24-1, with D unresolved. Germline V gives CDR1 KGHDR, CDR2 SFDVKD. The CDR3 runs 14 residues. V gave up 1 base and J gave up 0 bases, with 2 bases separating them. The CDR3: CATSDFANTGELFF. CDR3 nucleotide sequence: TGTGCCACCAGTGATTTCGCGAACACCGGGGAGCTGTTTTTT.

This clone was seen only a few times. The V call is TRBV24-1, the J call TRBJ1-1; no firm D call. This CDR3 contains 13 residues. V lost 7 bases, J lost 1 base, and 9 bases lay in between. Per the germline V gene, CDR1 is KGHDR and CDR2 is SFDVKD. In DNA, the CDR3 is TGTGCCACCAGCGCTGGAGGGAACACTGAAGCTTTCTTT. Encoded protein: CATSAGGNTEAFF.

This CDR3 reads CASSLGLLDQYF. Here the CDR3 DNA reads TGTGCCAGCAGCTTGGGACTCCTAGATCAGTACTTC. The chain has TRBV7-9 and TRBJ2-5, with a possible D match to TRBD2 (6 bases). The length of the CDR3 is 12 residues. Deletions cut 3 bases from V and 11 bases from J, with 13 bases between. Germline V lookup: CDR1 SEHNR, CDR2 FQNEAQ (reference sequence). The complete variable domain, with remaining parts taken from reference TRBV7-9 and TRBJ2-5, reads DTGVSQNPRHKITKRGQNVTFRCDPISEHNRLYWYRQTLGQGPEFLTYFQNEAQLEKSRLLSDRFSAERPKGSFSTLEIQRTEQGDSAMYLCASSLGLLDQYFGPGTRLLVL.

The rearrangement uses TRBV15 and TRBJ2-4; D is possibly TRBD1 (6 bases). Trimming shortened V by 7 bases and J by 4 bases, and 17 bases separated the two germline ends. The CDR3 consists of 15 residues. CDR1 and CDR2 from the germline V gene are LNHNV and YYDKDF (reference sequence). The CDR3 nucleotides are TGTGCCACCACCCAATCCTGGACAGAAAAAAACATTCAGTACTTC. Protein sequence: CATTQSWTEKNIQYF.

A single count supports this clone. The V and J genes are TRBV5-1 and TRBJ2-7; 8 nucleotides match TRBD1. Germline-derived CDR1 and CDR2 are SGHRS and YFSETQ. Germline trimming cut 0 bases from V and 6 bases from J; bases unmatched to any gene: 5. The CDR3 sequence is 14 residues long. DNA of the CDR3: TGCGCCAGCAGCTTGGAGAGACAGGGGAGCGAGCAGTACTTC. As protein: CASSLERQGSEQYF.

The CDR3 nucleotides are TGTGCCAGCAGCAAGAACGGGACCGGGGAGCTGTTTTTT. Residues: CASSKNGTGELFF. This chain uses TRBV21-1 with TRBJ2-2; no DNA check was done on the table's D call, TRBD2. TRBV21-1 is recorded as a pseudogene. The CDR3 runs 13 residues.

The V gene is TRBV27, the J gene TRBJ2-2, with 8 bases aligning to TRBD1. V lost 5 bases and J lost 7; bases outside the gene matches: 9. The germline CDR1 and CDR2 sequences are MNHEY and SMNVEV (reference sequence). The CDR3 has 15 residues. CDR3 protein: CASSPRQGYLGELFF. The CDR3 bases are TGTGCCAGCAGTCCCCGACAGGGGTATCTCGGGGAGCTGTTTTTT.

The chain links TRBV10-3 to TRBJ1-1; 7 bases map to TRBD1. This CDR3 has 15 amino acids. Germline CDR1 is ENHRY and CDR2 is SYGVKD. V lost 5 bases, J lost 1 base, and 7 bases stayed unmatched. CDR3 in amino acids: CAISSQTGTNTEAFF. CDR3 coding DNA: TGTGCCATCAGTTCACAGACAGGGACGAACACTGAAGCTTTCTTT.

V is TRBV5-5 and J is TRBJ1-2; TRBD1 agrees at 7 bases. CDR1 is SGHKS and CDR2 is YYEKEE in the germline V gene (reference sequence). This CDR3 contains 16 residues. V shed 0 bases and J 3 bases; nucleotides not matched to a gene: 8. The CDR3 loop is CASSLGGQAIDYGYTF. DNA for the CDR3: TGTGCCAGCAGCTTGGGAGGACAGGCGATTGACTATGGCTACACCTTC.

Note on this clone: Other DNA sequences in this specimen translate into the identical CDR3. This chain's CDR3 is CASSLRVQETQYF. The CDR3 region has the DNA TGCGCCAGCAGCTTGCGGGTCCAAGAGACCCAGTACTTC. The J gene is TRBJ2-5, the V gene TRBV5-1; D uncertain. Deletions cut 1 base from V and 1 base from J, with 5 bases between. The V gene's germline CDR1 is SGHRS and CDR2 YFSETQ. This CDR3 is built from 13 residues.